This T cell receptor (beta chain) comes out of a study of blood T cells in healthy people across ages. Whole-study results and caveats: Measured against age, TCR beta diversity per million T cells decreased in a roughly linear manner.

Details on this clonotype: Its target is unknown.

Then a second PCR, running roughly 7 to 11 cycles, was carried out with a sample-barcoded 5' primer and a J-beta primer mix. TCRdb analysed the 5' RACE reads with MiXCR anew, one entry per CDR3 protein. The repertoire has 700,000 or so distinct CDR3 sequences, roughly 20% of them found once; the top ten carry roughly 22%. The CDR3 is 16 amino acids. V was trimmed by 5 bases and J by 6 bases, leaving 20 bases between them. Per germline, CDR1 ENHRY and CDR2 SYGVKD. The clonotype comes from a man between 65 and 80 years old in good health. Sample: blood. V is TRBV10-3 and J is TRBJ1-5; D not resolved. This CDR3 is CAISTSSTGSGQPQHF. In DNA, the CDR3 is TGTGCCATCAGTACGTCTAGTACGGGTTCGGGTCAGCCCCAGCATTTT.